The TCR beta chain described here comes from a study of cytomegalovirus exposure and HLA in healthy donors. There are 17 residues in the CDR3. Unmatched junction bases numbered 9, after V lost 2 bases and J lost 4 bases. In germline, CDR1 is ENHRY, CDR2 SYGVKD. Comment on this clone: Its antigen is still unknown.

Amplification used 60 Vbeta primers and 13 Jbeta primers. The protocol was immunoSEQ multiplex PCR, while the TCRdb copy is restricted to in-frame clones and leaves out a portion. Seen in this sample are approximately 140,000 clones; the ten most common clones hold 2.2%. Findings and caveats of the study: Later work found most CMV-associated TCR beta chains apparently HLA-restricted.

Sequencing was done on a sample of PBMCs. V and J are TRBV10-3 and TRBJ2-3, with TRBD2 identical over 10 bases. This TCR derives from a woman aged 18 to 35 in good health and CMV-seronegative. Here the CDR3 reads CAISERGASGSSDTQYF. CDR3 bases: TGTGCCATCAGTGAGCGGGGGGCTAGCGGGAGCTCAGATACGCAGTATTTT.